Presented here are 14 T cell receptor beta chains from one specimen sequenced in a study of blood T cell repertoires in COVID-19. Repertoires were generated with immunoSEQ multiplex PCR, while TCRdb's copy carries only in-frame clones and drops some. The sample shows roughly 200,000 clones, 65% to 85% of them seen only once. Sequencing was done on a sample of peripheral blood. The receptors were gathered from a man aged 45-60 years with active or convalescent COVID-19.

V and J are TRBV10-1 and TRBJ2-3; 16 bases fit TRBD2. The CDR3 loop spans 17 amino acids. Trimming removed 6 bases from V and 6 bases from J; junction bases left unmatched: 9. The germline gives CDR1 WNHNN, CDR2 SYGVQD (reference sequence). CDR3 loop: CASRTGTSGGAGDTQYF. DNA of the CDR3: TGCGCCAGCAGAACCGGGACTAGCGGGGGGGCCGGGGATACGCAGTATTTT.

As DNA, the CDR3 is TGTGCCAGCAGCACTACAGGACAGGGGGCGAGTTCACCCCTCCACTTT. This sequence encodes CASSTTGQGASSPLHF. The V call is TRBV28, the J call TRBJ1-6; 11 nucleotides line up with TRBD1. V lost 6 bases, J lost 9 bases, and 10 bases stayed unmatched. The CDR3 runs to 16 residues. Germline CDR1 and CDR2: MDHEN and SYDVKM.

The CDR3 DNA reads TGTGCCAGCAGCCAAGCAACCGGCCAAGAGACCCAGTACTTC. Protein: CASSQATGQETQYF. This chain links TRBV3-1 (or the pseudogene TRBV3-2) with TRBJ2-5; D is uncertain. CDR3 length: 14 amino acids. The germline V gene encodes CDR1 LGHDT and CDR2 YNNKEL (reference sequence). The V gene lost 1 base and the J gene lost 1 base, with 7 bases spanning the gap.

The J gene is TRBJ1-5, the V gene TRBV19; tentative D call: TRBD1 (6 bases). This CDR3 has 12 amino acids. CDR1 and CDR2 (germline): LNHDA, SQIVND (reference sequence). V dropped 9 bases and J dropped 3 bases, with 9 bases sitting between them. The CDR3 DNA sequence: TGTGCCAGCCGACAGGACAATCAGCCCCAGCATTTT. It is translated as CASRQDNQPQHF.

This clone was detected once. This chain links TRBV6-2 or TRBV6-3 with TRBJ2-7; 9 bases fit TRBD1. Germline lookup yields CDR1 MNHEY and CDR2 SVGEGT. The length of the CDR3 is 14 residues. V dropped 6 bases and J dropped 4; count of bases not matched to a gene: 7. The CDR3 coding sequence is TGTGCCAGCAGCCCGGGACAGGGTCGATACGAGCAGTACTTC. As protein: CASSPGQGRYEQYF.

This chain joins TRBV4-1 and TRBJ2-7, with 12 nucleotides matching TRBD2. Germline CDR1 and CDR2: MGHRA and YSYEKL. V was clipped by 2 bases and J by 7 bases; unmatched bases: 9. The CDR3 is made up of 16 amino acids. This CDR3 reads CASSQWPSGGGKEQYF. The CDR3 nucleotides are TGCGCCAGCAGCCAATGGCCTAGCGGGGGGGGGAAGGAGCAGTACTTC.

The chain employs TRBV25-1 and TRBJ2-5; maybe TRBD2 (6 bases). V was cut by 2 bases and J by 2 bases, with 18 bases left in between. Germline CDR1 MGHDK, CDR2 SYGVNS. This CDR3 is built from 17 residues. In nucleotides, the CDR3 is TGTGCCAGCAGTGAACACCGGGGAGGTAGCGGTCAAGAGACCCAGTACTTC. Translation gives CASSEHRGGSGQETQYF.

The chain joins TRBV5-1 to TRBJ2-1; 9 nucleotides line up with TRBD2. The germline gives CDR1 SGHRS, CDR2 YFSETQ. Trimming removed 8 bases from V and 6 bases from J; junction bases left unmatched: 12. The CDR3 loop spans 15 amino acids. The CDR3 DNA sequence: TGCGCCAGTAGCCCTCGAGGCGGGGGGGCCAATGAGCAGTTCTTC. This translates into CASSPRGGGANEQFF. Based on the CDR3 plus reference TRBV5-1 and TRBJ2-1, the full variable domain is KAGVTQTPRYLIKTRGQQVTLSCSPISGHRSVSWYQQTPGQGLQFLFEYFSETQRNKGNFPGRFSGRQFSNSRSEMNVSTLELGDSALYLCASSPRGGGANEQFFGPGTRLTVL.

This chain connects TRBV7-9 to TRBJ1-4; D not certain. This CDR3 has 15 residues. The germline V gene encodes CDR1 SEHNR and CDR2 FQNEAQ (reference sequence). Trimming left V 4 bases short and J 4 bases short, with 13 bases between. In DNA form, the CDR3 reads TGTGCCAGCAGCTCTACTCCGGTCCGTAATGAAAAACTGTTTTTT. Protein: CASSSTPVRNEKLFF.

This chain joins TRBV2 and TRBJ2-7; 9 bases are shared with TRBD1. The CDR3 length is 14 residues. Germline CDR1 reads SNHLY; CDR2 reads FYNNEI. V shed 1 base, J shed 3 bases, and the junction held 1 base outside the gene matches. The CDR3 DNA is TGTGCCAGCAGTGAAGGGACAGGGGTCTACGAGCAGTACTTC. Translating gives CASSEGTGVYEQYF.

In its sample, this clone was seen once. The rearrangement joins TRBV15 to TRBJ1-4; D is ambiguous. CDR1 is LNHNV and CDR2 is YYDKDF in the germline V gene (reference sequence). CDR3 length: 16 amino acids. Deletions cut 0 bases from V and 0 bases from J, with 8 bases between. The CDR3 is CATSRDIGATNEKLFF. The DNA of the CDR3 is TGTGCCACCAGCAGAGATATCGGTGCAACTAATGAAAAACTGTTTTTT.

The chain recombines TRBV2 with TRBJ1-4; TRBD1 agrees at 9 bases. V shed 7 bases, J shed 8 bases, and the junction held 11 bases outside the gene matches. The length of the CDR3 is 15 residues. In germline, CDR1 is SNHLY, CDR2 FYNNEI. The CDR3 region is CASTSGGQGREKLFF. DNA of the CDR3: TGTGCCAGCACCTCGGGAGGACAGGGGAGGGAAAAACTGTTTTTT.

V and J are TRBV29-1 and TRBJ2-7; no clear D. The CDR3 is 8 amino acids. Trimming took off 7 bases at V and 7 bases at J, with 5 bases between the two ends. Germline CDR1 and CDR2: SQVTM and ANQGSEA. CDR3 nucleotide sequence: TGCAGCGCCACTGAGCAGTACTTC. Translating it yields CSATEQYF.

This chain uses TRBV5-1 with TRBJ1-1, with TRBD1 identical over 10 bases. From germline, CDR1 is SGHRS and CDR2 YFSETQ. The CDR3 consists of 15 residues. Unmatched junction bases numbered 3, after V lost 0 bases and J lost 4 bases. Here the CDR3 reads CASSLEWTGGTEAFF. For the CDR3, the DNA is TGCGCCAGCAGCTTGGAGTGGACAGGGGGCACTGAAGCTTTCTTT.